This TCR beta chain emerged from a study of cytomegalovirus exposure and HLA in healthy donors. The CDR3 spans 12 residues. The germline V gene encodes CDR1 SQVTM and CDR2 ANQGSEA. V was clipped by 4 bases and J by 5 bases, with 9 bases between them. Using immunoSEQ multiplex PCR, the repertoire was profiled, and TCRdb retains in-frame clones only, with some absent. Of 260,000 or so clones listed, about nine tenths were seen once; the top ten hold just over 3%. V and J are TRBV29-1 and TRBJ2-1; no clear D. What was sequenced was PBMCs. The TCR comes from a woman under 40 in good health and CMV-seronegative. CDR3 nucleotide sequence: TGCAGCGTTGCCATATTGGACAATGAGCAGTTCTTC. It yields the protein CSVAILDNEQFF.